Sequencing of this T cell receptor beta chain was carried out in a study of relationships among human T cell subsets (dated by TCRdb to 2010 to 2012). Background on the whole study: Eight distinct blood T cell populations were sequenced: pan T, CD8 cytotoxic, regulatory, Th1, Th2, naive plus transitional, activated and memory cells.

The receptor library was made with multiplex PCR. The reads were generated on a 454 GS FLX. TCR alpha and beta CDR3 regions were amplified from mRNA by semiquantitative ARM-PCR. In ARM-PCR, tagged nested gene-specific primers were used first, and exponential amplification was then carried out by communal superprimers. Before the first-round PCR products went through the second amplification round, exonuclease was used to remove the nested primers. Sequencing of the amplicons was performed on the 454 platform, which allows millions of DNA fragments to be sequenced rapidly without cloning bias. A read mappable to both V and J germline segments was defined as an effective read. As for the original processing: IRmap, which uses pyromap, a Smith-Waterman modification adapted to 454 sequencing errors, was used to assign reads to germline V, D and J segments. D-beta assignments were filtered using cutoffs set at the 99th percentile of alignment scores from simulated random sequences. CDR3 was defined as the amino acids lying between the conserved V-segment Y[YFLI]C motif and the J-segment [FW]GXGT motif. Repertoire diversity was estimated with a compound Poisson process model previously applied to large-scale EST data. A cross-contamination detection procedure was applied to argue against sample contamination as the source of shared CDR3s. Clones were called with MiXCR by TCRdb after fastp trimmed the public reads at Q25, and only in-frame beta chains were retained. Merged by CDR3 protein, the rows form single entries marked with the most common genes and DNA. It is TCRdb's table, rather than the study itself, that gives the V and J calls and clone size. This sample comprises about 15,000 distinct CDR3 sequences, around 62% of them detected only once. The ten largest clonotypes hold around 30% of the sample.

About this clonotype: What antigen it recognizes has not been identified. Germline is not matched at one junction end, which may reflect a read error.

To isolate the T cell subsets, Miltenyi superparamagnetic beads coated with subset-specific monoclonal antibodies were used. Every T cell population came from peripheral blood. Mononuclear cells were obtained from whole blood by Ficoll separation, and monocytes were then depleted with anti-CD14 microbeads. Right after isolation, the cell populations were resuspended in RNAprotect reagent. The pan T sample consisted of CD3+ T cells in general. Overall study outcomes, separate from this receptor: Substantial sharing of CDR3s among Th1, Th2 and regulatory T cells was interpreted as suggestive of stochastic cell fate choices. A CD4+CD8+ double-positive population could not be excluded by the bead-based sorting. Over 60% of CD8+ cytotoxic sequences were found to belong to clones with over 100 reads, whereas few such clones were observed in the regulatory and Th2 subsets. T cell counts went unrecorded for a couple of pan T samples, which were processed alongside pan B cells. No statistically significant differences in V, D and J usage, CDR3 length or N-nucleotide additions were observed among the seven subsets.

The germline V gene gives CDR1 as WSHSY and CDR2 as SAAADI. The CDR3 spans 12 residues, from the cysteine through the phenylalanine. Only the CDR3 region is kept as DNA, spanning 36 bases read in frame from base 1. This receptor was taken from a man aged 35 to 55 in good health. The rearrangement joined TRBV10-2 to TRBJ1-2, and TRBD1 aligns with 8 junction nucleotides. Sample: total T cells sorted from blood. The meaning of the sample's cell subset or site label: CD3+ T cells in general. DNA sequence: TGTGCCAGCAGTGGGACAGGCTATGGCTACACCTTC. This sequence encodes CASSGTGYGYTF.